What follows describes a single T cell receptor beta chain. Its antigen is not identified. This entry comes from a study of cytomegalovirus exposure and HLA in healthy donors. The V end lost 0 bases, the J end lost 7 bases, and 16 bases lay between the germline ends. The germline V gene encodes CDR1 SGHAT and CDR2 FQNNGV. There are 16 residues in the CDR3. Study-level points and caveats: Under in vitro conditions, a few CMV-associated chains were confirmed as specific for CMV antigens. 87-base-pair reads could not separate some V segments, including TRBV6-2 and TRBV6-3. When presence/absence was analysed, sequencing depth was taken to be roughly uniform across donors.

It was with 60 Vbeta and 13 Jbeta primers that the PCR ran. Using immunoSEQ multiplex PCR, the repertoire was profiled, and TCRdb retains in-frame clones only, with some absent. The data show around 100,000 clones, 82% seen once. The source is a young man in good health and CMV-seropositive. The rearrangement uses TRBV11-2 and TRBJ1-5; TRBD1 is a possible D gene (5 bases). Material: PBMCs. As DNA, the CDR3 is TGTGCCAGCAGCTTAGAACCCGCAGGGACTAGACAGCCCCAGCATTTT. It translates to CASSLEPAGTRQPQHF.